The next 17 T cell receptor beta chains were all read from a single sample in a study of vaccination and CD4 T cells after COVID-19. Their antigen targets remain unknown. At the Johns Hopkins FTIC core, DNA taken from cultured CD4+ T cells was sequenced by way of the Oncomine TCR Beta short-read assay. TCRdb fed the PCR reads into MiXCR, producing one record per CDR3 protein. The sample shows about 10,000 distinct CDR3 sequences, over 40% of them seen only once. Treatment given: approximately 10-day PBMC culture with coronavirus spike peptide pools or control peptides (ViraFEST assay). Sequences were obtained from CD4+ T cells from blood, cultured in vitro. Receptors originate from a human donor who had recovered from COVID-19.

This clonotype has more than one count but fewer than ten. The chain's CDR3 is CASRKAGGNQPQHF. The CDR3 nucleotides read TGTGCCAGTAGGAAAGCAGGGGGCAATCAGCCCCAGCATTTT. This chain joins TRBV19 and TRBJ1-5; the D gene is possibly TRBD1 (6 bases). Germline CDR1 and CDR2: LNHDA and SQIVND (reference sequence). Trimming removed 6 bases from V and 2 bases from J, with 11 bases in between. The CDR3 contains 14 residues.

The gene calls are TRBV7-9 and TRBJ2-1; TRBD1 agrees at 8 bases. Trimming took 5 bases from V and 0 from J; bases not matched to a gene: 6. The germline CDR1 and CDR2 sequences are SEHNR and FQNEAQ (reference sequence). This CDR3 is 16 amino acids long. CDR3 DNA sequence: TGTGCCAGCAGCCCAGGGGGCCCACACTCCTACAATGAGCAGTTCTTC. This sequence encodes CASSPGGPHSYNEQFF.

The rearrangement uses TRBV30 and TRBJ2-3; the D gene is possibly TRBD2 (6 bases). In germline, CDR1 is GTSNPN, CDR2 SVGIG (reference sequence). Trimming left V 2 bases short and J 4 bases short, with 7 bases between. This CDR3 is 12 amino acids long. CDR3 region: CAWSPGADTQYF. The CDR3 bases are TGTGCCTGGAGTCCGGGGGCAGATACGCAGTATTTT. Full variable domain (outside the CDR3, taken from reference TRBV30 and TRBJ2-3): SQTIHQWPATLVQPVGSPLSLECTVEGTSNPNLYWYRQAAGRGLQLLFYSVGIGQISSEVPQNLSASRPQDRQFILSSKKLLLSDSGFYLCAWSPGADTQYFGPGTRLTVL.

This clonotype was found once. The chain recombines TRBV5-3 with TRBJ2-2, with D tentatively TRBD1 (5 bases). TRBV5-3 is an open reading frame, and its role is uncertain. Trimming removed 1 base from V and 3 bases from J, with 10 bases in between. The CDR3 runs to 15 residues. CDR3 loop: CARSLRGRYTGELFF. As DNA, the CDR3 is TGTGCCAGAAGCTTGAGGGGAAGGTACACCGGGGAGCTGTTTTTT.

The J gene is TRBJ2-2, the V gene TRBV6-4; D perhaps matches TRBD1 (5 bases). Trimming left V 2 bases short and J 1 base short, with 8 bases between. From germline, CDR1 is MRHNA and CDR2 SNTAGT. The CDR3 runs 15 residues. The DNA of the CDR3 is TGTGCCAGCAGTGACCAGGGATGGAACACCGGGGAGCTGTTTTTT. Translated: CASSDQGWNTGELFF.

V usage is TRBV27 and J usage is TRBJ1-1; D gene ambiguous. The germline V gene has CDR1 MNHEY and CDR2 SMNVEV (reference sequence). This CDR3 has 15 amino acids. The V and J ends lost 7 bases and 0 bases respectively, with 15 bases between them. The CDR3 nucleotides are TGTGCCAGCAAGGATAGCGCACTCATGAACACTGAAGCTTTCTTT. Its protein is CASKDSALMNTEAFF.

This sequence joins TRBV6-2 or TRBV6-3 and TRBJ2-3; D assignment may be TRBD1 or TRBD2 (6 bases each). The CDR3 runs 17 residues. Germline CDR1 MNHEY, CDR2 SVGEGT. Trimming took off 6 bases at V and 6 bases at J, with 25 bases between the two ends. CDR3 amino acids: CASSYLGQGRLLDTQYF. The CDR3 DNA is TGTGCCAGCAGCTACCTGGGGCAGGGGAGGCTTCTGGATACGCAGTATTTT.

The genes are TRBV11-3 and TRBJ2-7; the D is unclear. Trimming shortened V by 1 base and J by 5 bases, and 12 bases separated the two germline ends. The length of the CDR3 is 14 residues. The germline gives CDR1 SGHNT, CDR2 YENEEA. The CDR3 spells CASSLARAVNEQYF. Here the CDR3 DNA reads TGTGCCAGCAGCTTAGCCCGAGCCGTGAACGAGCAGTACTTC.

This rearrangement joins TRBV7-9 to TRBJ1-1; unclear D gene. The germline V gene has CDR1 SEHNR and CDR2 FQNEAQ (reference sequence). V was cut by 3 bases and J by 1 base, with 6 bases left in between. The CDR3 contains 13 residues. CDR3 sequence (DNA): TGTGCCAGCAGCTTGCGGGGGAACACTGAAGCTTTCTTT. Protein: CASSLRGNTEAFF.

The table lists this clonotype with a few counts. The V call is TRBV19, the J call TRBJ2-2, with D perhaps TRBD2 (6 bases). V gave up 3 bases and J gave up 5 bases, with 13 bases separating them. Germline loops: CDR1 LNHDA, CDR2 SQIVND (reference sequence). There are 15 residues in the CDR3. CDR3 coding DNA: TGTGCCAGTAGTATGGTCAGTGGGGGGACCGGGGAGCTGTTTTTT. Translated: CASSMVSGGTGELFF.

This clonotype was seen only a few times. The chain recombines TRBV2 with TRBJ1-1; 9 bases are shared with TRBD1. CDR3 length equals 14 residues. J lost 8 bases, V lost 6 bases, and 10 bases had no gene match. CDR1 and CDR2 (germline): SNHLY, FYNNEI. In nucleotides, the CDR3 is TGTGCCAGCAGGGCCGGACAGGGGCGAGGGGAAGCTTTCTTT. This gives the protein CASRAGQGRGEAFF.

This chain connects TRBV20-1 to TRBJ2-2; D is possibly TRBD2 (5 bases). Trimming took off 4 bases at V and 3 bases at J, with 15 bases between the two ends. Germline-derived CDR1 and CDR2 are DFQATT and SNEGSKA (reference sequence). The CDR3 contains 15 residues. CDR3 DNA: TGCAGTGCTAAGTACTCGACTATGTACACCGGGGAGCTGTTTTTT. Its protein is CSAKYSTMYTGELFF.

This clonotype has just a few counts. This chain joins TRBV27 and TRBJ2-7; D ambiguous. Looked up from germline, CDR1 is MNHEY and CDR2 is SMNVEV (reference sequence). Between the trimmed V and J ends, which lost 2 bases and 0 bases, there was a span of 8 bases. The CDR3 runs to 14 residues. The CDR3 loop reads CASSLRWTSYEQYF. CDR3 coding DNA: TGTGCCAGCAGTTTAAGATGGACCTCCTACGAGCAGTACTTC.

The CDR3 is CASSELRGYEQYF. The CDR3, as DNA: TGTGCCAGCAGCGAACTCCGGGGGTACGAGCAGTACTTC. This chain links TRBV11-2 with TRBJ2-7, with a tentative D call TRBD2 (6 bases). CDR3 length equals 13 residues. Germline CDR1 is SGHAT and CDR2 is FQNNGV. The V end lost 5 bases, the J end lost 4 bases, and 12 bases lay between the germline ends.

This clonotype appeared a few times. At one end, the junction sequence differs from germline, possibly due to a read error. The genes are TRBV7-6 and TRBJ2-5; maybe TRBD2 (7 bases). Germline CDR1 SGHVS, CDR2 FNYEAQ. The CDR3 has 15 amino acids. This CDR3 is CASSPVKQGGETQYF. In DNA, the CDR3 is TGTGCTAGCAGCCCCGTTAAACAGGGAGGGGAGACCCAGTACTTC.

The V call is TRBV11-3, the J call TRBJ2-7, with TRBD2 matching 7 bases. With 6 bases clipped from V and 0 bases from J, the junction kept 5 bases outside the gene matches. Looked up from germline, CDR1 is SGHNT and CDR2 is YENEEA. The CDR3 totals 14 residues. CDR3 bases: TGTGCCAGCAGGCTGGGGGGGGACTCCTACGAGCAGTACTTC. This codes for CASRLGGDSYEQYF. The full variable domain, its missing parts supplied by reference TRBV11-3 and TRBJ2-7, is EAGVVQSPRYKIIEKKQPVAFWCNPISGHNTLYWYLQNLGQGPELLIRYENEEAVDDSQLPKDRFSAERLKGVDSTLKIQPAELGDSAVYLCASRLGGDSYEQYFGPGTRLTVT.

The rearrangement joins TRBV11-2 to TRBJ2-6, with D uncertain. CDR3 length equals 17 residues. V was pared by 4 bases and J by 1 base, with 14 bases between. From germline, CDR1 is SGHAT and CDR2 FQNNGV. The CDR3 here is CASSSPTRQSGANVLTF. The CDR3 DNA follows: TGTGCCAGCAGCTCACCAACCCGGCAGTCTGGGGCCAACGTCCTGACTTTC. Full variable domain (remainder filled in from reference TRBV11-2 and TRBJ2-6): EAGVAQSPRYKIIEKRQSVAFWCNPISGHATLYWYQQILGQGPKLLIQFQNNGVVDDSQLPKDRFSAERLKGVDSTLKIQPAKLEDSAVYLCASSSPTRQSGANVLTFGAGSRLTVL.